A selection of T cell receptor beta chains follows, all from one sample in a study of blood T cell repertoires in COVID-19. Produced via immunoSEQ multiplex PCR; TCRdb's table is partial and in-frame only. Of a few hundred thousand clones listed, roughly 90% were seen once; the top ten hold under 3.5%. The specimen was PBMCs or T cells enriched from blood (not recorded which). Receptor source: a woman between 45 and 60 years old who had been exposed to COVID-19. The CDR3 runs from the conserved cysteine through the conserved F or W. A D gene is named only where the DNA matches it firmly. The size of a clone is reported for some rows only, either as once, few or many, or as a class for expanded clones.

d_call j_call v_call clone_size cdr3_nt cdr3_aa
TRBD2 TRBJ2-5 TRBV7-8 - TGTGCCAGCAGCTCATGGCATAGCGGGGGAGATCAAGAGACCCAGTACTTC CASSSWHSGGDQETQYF
- TRBJ2-3 TRBV10-3 - TGTGCCATCAGCCCCCTGGGCCAAGGCACAGATACGCAGTATTTT CAISPLGQGTDTQYF
TRBD2 TRBJ2-5 TRBV3-1/TRBV3-2 - TGTGCCAGCAGCCAGATAAGTTTTTCTAGCGGGGGGCACGGAGGGACCCAGTACTTC CASSQISFSSGGHGGTQYF
TRBD2 TRBJ2-7 TRBV3-1/TRBV3-2 - TGTGCCAGCAGCCAAGCCCCCATTAGCGGGGTCTACGAGCAGTACTTC CASSQAPISGVYEQYF
TRBD1 TRBJ2-1 TRBV6-5 - TGTGCCAGCAGGCACCGGGACAGGCTATACAATGAGCAGTTCTTC CASRHRDRLYNEQFF
- TRBJ2-3 TRBV5-1 - TGCGCCAGCAGCTTATCAGGGGGGCTCAACACAGATACGCAGTATTTT CASSLSGGLNTDTQYF
- TRBJ1-2 TRBV19 - TGTGCCAGTAGTATCGGGTACGGAAACTATGGCTACACCTTC CASSIGYGNYGYTF
TRBD2 TRBJ2-1 TRBV19 - TGTGCCAGTAGTGTCACTAGCGGTCCTTACAATGAGCAGTTCTTC CASSVTSGPYNEQFF
TRBD2 TRBJ2-1 TRBV11-1 - TGTGCCAGCAGCTTCTGGACTAGCGGGGGGAGGAATGAGCAGTTCTTC CASSFWTSGGRNEQFF
- TRBJ1-2 TRBV10-2 - TGCGCCAGCGGAGCCAACTATGGCTACACCTTC CASGANYGYTF
TRBD1 TRBJ2-7 TRBV19 few TGTGCCAGTAGTGTCATACAGGGGGCATTCTACGAGCAGTACTTC CASSVIQGAFYEQYF
- TRBJ1-6 TRBV2 - TGTGCCAGCCGTCAAGACAGCCACAATAATTCACCCCTCCACTTT CASRQDSHNNSPLHF
TRBD2 TRBJ2-3 TRBV30 - TGTGCCTGGAGTGTTTCGCGGACTAGCGGGGGGACCCACACAGATACGCAGTATTTT CAWSVSRTSGGTHTDTQYF
- TRBJ2-5 TRBV30 - TGTGCCTGGAGTGTACAGGTCCAAGAGACCCAGTACTTC CAWSVQVQETQYF
TRBD2 TRBJ2-1 TRBV28 - TGTGCCAGCAGTCTGACTAGCGGAAGCTCCTACAATGAGCAGTTCTTC CASSLTSGSSYNEQFF
- TRBJ1-2 TRBV23-1 few TGCGCCAGCAGTCAATCCCCCCAGGGCTCCGGCTACACCTTC CASSQSPQGSGYTF
TRBD2 TRBJ2-2 TRBV25-1 - TGTGCCAGCAGAATAGCGGGGGGTCCCGGGGAGCTGTTTTTT CASRIAGGPGELFF
- TRBJ1-4 TRBV5-1 - TGCGCCAGCAGCTCGGAGGGGTCTAATGAAAAACTGTTTTTT CASSSEGSNEKLFF
TRBD1 TRBJ1-6 TRBV30 once TGTGCCGGGCCTGGAAGTGGGACAGGGGGTTCACCCCTCCACTTT CAGPGSGTGGSPLHF
TRBD1 TRBJ1-2 TRBV5-1 - TGCGCCAGCAGCTGGGGGACAGGGGGCTCCGGCTACACCTTC CASSWGTGGSGYTF
TRBD1 TRBJ2-7 TRBV28 - TGTGCCAGCAGTTTATCCGGGACAGGGGCCCGCGAGCAGTACTTC CASSLSGTGAREQYF
TRBD1 TRBJ1-2 TRBV19 - TGTGCCAGTAGTGGTCAGGGACAGGATAACTATGGCTACACCTTC CASSGQGQDNYGYTF
- TRBJ1-2 TRBV5-8 - TGTGCCAGCAGCTTGGTGTTTAATTATGGCTACACCTTC CASSLVFNYGYTF
TRBD1 TRBJ1-3 TRBV6-5 - TGTGCCAGCAGACAGGGGACGATTGACACCATATATTTT CASRQGTIDTIYF
- TRBJ1-1 TRBV6-5 - TGTGCCAGCAGTTACGGGGGCAACATGAACACTGAAGCTTTCTTT CASSYGGNMNTEAFF
TRBD1 TRBJ2-2 TRBV28 - TGTGCCAGCAGATTCGGGTCCCGCAGGGGGAAAGGTACCGGGGAGCTGTTTTTT CASRFGSRRGKGTGELFF
TRBD2 TRBJ2-7 TRBV5-1 - TGCGCCAGCAGCTACCGTGAGGGCGGGGGGGCCGACGAGCAGTACTTC CASSYREGGGADEQYF
TRBD1 TRBJ1-3 TRBV29-1 - TGCAGCGTTGCCGGGACAGGGACTATCTCTGGAAACACCATATATTTT CSVAGTGTISGNTIYF
- TRBJ1-5 TRBV19 once TGTGCCAGTAGCAGAGGGGTCGATCGGGGGATTTATAGCAATCAGCCCCAGCATTTT CASSRGVDRGIYSNQPQHF
- TRBJ2-3 TRBV5-4 once TGTGCCAGCAGCTCCTCTCGGGGGAGCACAGATACGCAGTATTTT CASSSSRGSTDTQYF
TRBD1 TRBJ1-1 TRBV25-1 - TGTGCCAGCAGGCGGACAGGGGGCCGAGGGGAAGCTTTCTTT CASRRTGGRGEAFF
TRBD1 TRBJ1-2 TRBV24-1 - TGTGCCACCAGTGACACCGGGACAGTCTATGGCTACACCTTC CATSDTGTVYGYTF
TRBD1 TRBJ1-3 TRBV7-2 - TGTGCCAGCAGCTTAGCCTCCGGGACAGGGGCCGGGAACACCATATATTTT CASSLASGTGAGNTIYF
- TRBJ2-2 TRBV6-2/TRBV6-3 - TGTGCCAGCAGTTTGAAACGGGCCGGGGAGCTGTTTTTT CASSLKRAGELFF
TRBD2 TRBJ2-5 TRBV5-1 - TGCGCCAGCAGGGCGGGACTACAAGAGACCCAGTACTTC CASRAGLQETQYF
TRBD1 TRBJ2-5 TRBV7-9 - TGTGCCAGCAGCTTAGATAGGGGACAGGGATGGTCCCAGTACTTC CASSLDRGQGWSQYF
TRBD2 TRBJ2-7 TRBV10-3 few TGTGCCATCAGTGAGGGCCTAGCGGAGGCCCATTACGAGCAGTACTTC CAISEGLAEAHYEQYF
- TRBJ1-4 TRBV28 - TGTGCCAGCACCCCCGCGGGCACAGCCCTGAATGAAAAACTGTTTTTT CASTPAGTALNEKLFF
- TRBJ2-3 TRBV3-1/TRBV3-2 - TGTGCCAGCAGCCAAGATATGTGGGCAGGGTCTAGCACAGATACGCAGTATTTT CASSQDMWAGSSTDTQYF
TRBD1 TRBJ2-3 TRBV20-1 - TGCAGTGCCAACAGGGGGCCTACGCAGTATTTT CSANRGPTQYF
TRBD2 TRBJ2-7 TRBV7-8 - TGTGCCAGCAGCCTCCTAGGCGGGGACTACTACGAGCAGTACTTC CASSLLGGDYYEQYF